These 21 T cell receptor beta chains share one sample of origin, sequenced in a study of regulatory T cells in long-lasting Graves disease. Time point given: newly diagnosed GD, antithyroid drugs for less than 3 months. Making the TCR library involved RNA that had been extracted from PBMCs. Investigators prepared the TCR beta libraries by applying iRepertoire HTBI primers and Arm-PCR of CDR3 regions. TCRdb reprocessed the multiplex PCR reads with MiXCR, giving one entry per CDR3 protein. The sample carries 360,000 or so distinct CDR3 sequences, 12% recorded once. This sample was shared with a second study, whose subject was T cells in Graves' hyperthyroidism and ophthalmopathy.

The source material was peripheral blood mononuclear cells (PBMCs), sampled at new diagnosis, from a patient treated with antithyroid drugs. The source of these receptors is a woman aged 18-29 years with Graves disease.

In its sample, this clonotype was seen many times. The rearrangement links TRBV27 to TRBJ2-7, with D maybe TRBD2 (6 bases). The V end was cut by 3 bases, the J end by 2 bases, with 11 bases between. CDR1 is MNHEY and CDR2 is SMNVEV in the germline V gene (reference sequence). This CDR3 contains 14 residues. CDR3 sequence (DNA): TGTGCCAGCAGTTTTGGGGAGGCCACCTACGAGCAGTACTTC. It is translated as CASSFGEATYEQYF.

This clonotype was detected many times. The chain employs TRBV7-9 and TRBJ2-1; 9 nucleotides align to TRBD2. The V segment lost 7 bases and the J segment 8 bases; nucleotides outside the gene matches: 9. The CDR3 sequence is 14 residues long. Germline V gene lookup returns CDR1 SEHNR and CDR2 FQNEAQ (reference sequence). The CDR3 region is CASMGGLASHEQFF. In DNA form, the CDR3 reads TGTGCCAGCATGGGGGGACTAGCCTCCCATGAGCAGTTCTTC.

There are many counts of this clonotype. This chain links TRBV7-2 with TRBJ2-1; unclear D gene. This CDR3 has 17 amino acids. Per germline, CDR1 SGHTA and CDR2 FQGNSA. Trimming removed 4 bases at V and 1 base at J, with 17 bases between. CDR3 residues: CASSSPSGLGSYNEQFF. CDR3 DNA: TGTGCCAGCAGCTCACCTTCAGGTCTGGGGTCCTACAATGAGCAGTTCTTC.

The chain links TRBV14 to TRBJ2-3; TRBD2 matches 11 bases. CDR1 SGHDN and CDR2 FVKESK come from the germline V gene. V lost 0 bases, J lost 2 bases, and 10 bases stayed unmatched. This CDR3 comprises 19 residues. The CDR3 sequence: CASSQDLLAGGTTTDTQYF. In DNA, the CDR3 is TGTGCCAGCAGCCAAGACCTTCTAGCGGGAGGCACTACCACAGATACGCAGTATTTT.

The table lists this clonotype with a few counts. The chain carries TRBV20-1 and TRBJ2-1, with 8 positions matching TRBD2. The CDR3 runs 19 residues. The junction had 16 bases not matched to a gene; V was cut back by 3 bases and J by 0 bases. CDR1 DFQATT and CDR2 SNEGSKA come from the germline V gene (reference sequence). The CDR3 reads CSASPSRLARVPSYNEQFF. The CDR3 DNA is TGCAGTGCTAGCCCCTCGAGACTAGCGCGTGTACCCTCCTACAATGAGCAGTTCTTC.

This chain joins TRBV7-9 and TRBJ2-3; 10 bases align to TRBD2. From germline, CDR1 is SEHNR and CDR2 FQNEAQ (reference sequence). The CDR3 runs to 15 residues. The junction had 7 bases not matched to a gene; V was cut back by 2 bases and J by 8 bases. CDR3 sequence (DNA): TGTGCCAGCAGCTTATCTAGCGGGGGCCTTGGTACGCAGTATTTT. It encodes CASSLSSGGLGTQYF. The full variable domain, its missing parts supplied by reference TRBV7-9 and TRBJ2-3, is DTGVSQNPRHKITKRGQNVTFRCDPISEHNRLYWYRQTLGQGPEFLTYFQNEAQLEKSRLLSDRFSAERPKGSFSTLEIQRTEQGDSAMYLCASSLSSGGLGTQYFGPGTRLTVL.

This chain joins TRBV10-3 and TRBJ2-1; 9 nucleotides align to TRBD1. Losses at the gene ends were 0 bases for V and 6 bases for J; bases not matched to a gene: 9. Per the germline V gene, CDR1 is ENHRY and CDR2 is SYGVKD. The CDR3 extends over 17 amino acids. The CDR3 DNA follows: TGTGCCATCAGTGAGTCGATCGGGACAGGGAAGGCCAATGAGCAGTTCTTC. This codes for CAISESIGTGKANEQFF.

There are many counts of this clonotype. The chain joins TRBV3-1 to TRBJ2-1, with D hard to call. V was pared by 2 bases and J by 7 bases, with 9 bases between. Germline CDR1 and CDR2: LGHDT and YNNKEL (reference sequence). The CDR3 spans 13 residues. CDR3 region: CASSQFGSNEQFF. In DNA form, the CDR3 reads TGTGCCAGCAGCCAATTTGGGTCGAATGAGCAGTTCTTC.

This clonotype has more than one count but fewer than ten. This may be a read error, as it is one base from a much larger clone. The gene calls are TRBV11-2 and TRBJ2-1; 8 positions match TRBD1. J gave up 0 bases and V 4 bases, and 5 bases lay outside the gene matches. CDR3 size: 16 residues. The germline V gene has CDR1 SGHAT and CDR2 FQNNGV. The CDR3 reads CASSSRTGSSYNEQFF. In DNA, the CDR3 is TGTGCCAGCAGCTCAAGGACAGGGAGCTCCTACAATGAGCAGTTCTTC.

This clonotype was recorded many times. This rearrangement joins TRBV5-1 to TRBJ1-2; D is unclear. The germline gives CDR1 SGHRS, CDR2 YFSETQ. CDR3 length: 15 residues. V was clipped by 0 bases and J by 0 bases, with 9 bases between them. In nucleotides, the CDR3 is TGCGCCAGCAGCTTGGCACAGCGCACTAACTATGGCTACACCTTC. The encoded protein is CASSLAQRTNYGYTF.

This clonotype was observed a handful of times. The genes are TRBV7-2 and TRBJ2-1, with 8 bases lining up with TRBD2. Trimming took 3 bases from V and 8 from J; bases not matched to a gene: 6. Germline V CDR1 and CDR2: SGHTA, FQGNSA. There are 14 residues in the CDR3. The CDR3 coding sequence is TGTGCCAGCAGCTTCGGGACTAGTGAGTATGAGCAGTTCTTC. Protein product: CASSFGTSEYEQFF.

This clonotype was observed many times. V and J are TRBV28 and TRBJ2-1; TRBD2 aligns across 7 bases. The length of the CDR3 is 13 residues. CDR1 and CDR2 (germline): MDHEN, SYDVKM. V trimming: 7 bases; J trimming: 9 bases; junction bases outside the gene matches: 9. CDR3 loop: CASTQRTRGEQFF. CDR3 DNA: TGTGCCAGCACACAACGGACTAGGGGTGAGCAGTTCTTC.

Concerning this clonotype: Just one base apart from a much larger clone, this may be a read error. The chain uses TRBV2 and TRBJ2-1, with D perhaps matching TRBD2 (6 bases). This CDR3 has 16 amino acids. CDR1 SNHLY and CDR2 FYNNEI come from the germline V gene. CDR3 in amino acids: CASSLYAGSSYNERFF. The CDR3 bases are TGTGCCAGCAGTTTATACGCGGGAAGTTCCTACAATGAGCGGTTCTTC.

This clonotype was observed at least ten times. The chain recombines TRBV7-8 with TRBJ2-2; D call uncertain. The germline V gene has CDR1 SGHVS and CDR2 FQNEAQ. This CDR3 has 16 amino acids. Trimming took off 2 bases at V and 0 bases at J, with 10 bases between the two ends. DNA of the CDR3: TGTGCCAGCAGCTTAAGGTGGCGGTCGAACACCGGGGAGCTGTTTTTT. Translating gives CASSLRWRSNTGELFF.

This clonotype appeared many times. This chain connects TRBV19 to TRBJ2-2; 14 nucleotides match TRBD2. The CDR3 is 18 residues long. CDR1 LNHDA and CDR2 SQIVND come from the germline V gene (reference sequence). With 2 bases clipped from V and 4 bases from J, the junction kept 6 bases outside the gene matches. The CDR3 is CASSILGLAGGGTGELFF. CDR3 DNA: TGTGCCAGTAGTATACTTGGACTAGCGGGAGGTGGCACCGGGGAGCTGTTTTTT.

Concerning this clonotype: An end of the junction does not agree with germline; a read error may underlie this. J is TRBJ2-7 and V is TRBV29-1; 7 bases are a match to TRBD2. Germline assignment: CDR1 SQVTM and CDR2 ANQGSEA. CDR3 length equals 14 residues. CDR3 sequence (DNA): TGCGGCGTTGTCATTTGGGAGGGGTTCTACGAGCAGTACTTC. Translating gives CGVVIWEGFYEQYF.

This clonotype was seen many times. V usage is TRBV7-3 and J usage is TRBJ2-3; 7 positions agree with TRBD2. CDR1 is SGHTA, CDR2 FQGTGA, per germline. The CDR3 consists of 18 residues. V lost 0 bases, J lost 1 base, and 10 bases stayed unmatched. The CDR3 DNA sequence: TGTGCCAGCAGCTTAACGTTGGCTAGCGGAGGGGGCACAGATACGCAGTATTTT. Translated: CASSLTLASGGGTDTQYF.

This clonotype has at least ten counts. The rearrangement joins TRBV6-2 or TRBV6-3 to TRBJ1-2; D is unclear. Per the germline V gene, CDR1 is MNHEY and CDR2 is SVGEGT. V was trimmed by 2 bases and J by 8 bases, leaving 9 bases between them. This CDR3 is built from 12 residues. The CDR3 coding sequence is TGTGCCAGCAGTTACAGGGAGGTCGGCTACACCTTC. As protein: CASSYREVGYTF.

This clonotype was counted at least ten times. This chain uses TRBV6-5 with TRBJ1-2; D gene unclear. Germline V gene lookup returns CDR1 MNHEY and CDR2 SVGAGI. The CDR3 loop spans 14 amino acids. Trimming took off 0 bases at V and 1 base at J, with 6 bases between the two ends. The CDR3 nucleotides read TGTGCCAGCAGTTACTCGACTCTTAACTATGGCTACACCTTC. As protein: CASSYSTLNYGYTF.

This clonotype was counted a few times. The genes are TRBV3-1 and TRBJ2-1; D is possibly TRBD1 (6 bases). V was shortened by 2 bases and J by 4 bases, with 9 bases between the two germline ends. The CDR3 length is 14 residues. Germline V CDR1 and CDR2: LGHDT, YNNKEL (reference sequence). DNA for the CDR3: TGTGCCAGCAGCCAAATTGGACAGTACAATGAGCAGTTCTTC. This translates into CASSQIGQYNEQFF.

This chain links TRBV27 with TRBJ2-2, with unresolved D. This CDR3 region has 14 residues. Germline V lookup: CDR1 MNHEY, CDR2 SMNVEV (reference sequence). V lost 4 bases and J 7 bases, leaving 13 bases between the germline ends. The CDR3 loop is CASSSSPGYGELFF. CDR3 nucleotides: TGTGCCAGCAGTTCTTCTCCCGGGTACGGGGAGCTGTTTTTT.